This passage covers 14 T cell receptor beta chains from one sample sequenced in a study of control samples from healthy donors and cancer patients. Sequencing was performed with immunoSEQ multiplex PCR; in TCRdb, only in-frame clones are kept and a portion is missing. This table holds 150,000 to 200,000 clones, around 90% found once. Sequencing used blood. The receptors were gathered from a man younger than 40 in good health.

The genes are TRBV30 and TRBJ1-2; the D gene is possibly TRBD1 (5 bases). V was cut by 0 bases and J by 7 bases, with 15 bases left in between. Germline-derived CDR1 and CDR2 are GTSNPN and SVGIG (reference sequence). CDR3 size: 14 residues. Written as DNA, the CDR3 is TGTGCCTGGAGTGTAGAGGGCACTGGGGGTGGCTACACCTTC. Its translation: CAWSVEGTGGGYTF.

The CDR3 nucleotides read TGTGCCAGCAGCCAAGCCGTCAAGATACTAGCGGGAGGCGAGCAGTACTTC. Translation gives CASSQAVKILAGGEQYF. The V and J genes are TRBV3-1 (or the pseudogene TRBV3-2) and TRBJ2-7; 12 bases are a match to TRBD2. V was pared by 1 base and J by 6 bases, with 10 bases of the junction left unmatched. There are 17 residues in the CDR3. Germline CDR1 and CDR2: LGHDT and YNNKEL (reference sequence).

As DNA, the CDR3 is TGTGCCAGCAGTGAATCAGGGAGGACCGGGGAGCTGTTTTTT. It specifies CASSESGRTGELFF. The genes are TRBV25-1 and TRBJ2-2, with a weak D call TRBD2 (6 bases). V was pared by 1 base and J by 5 bases, with 8 bases between. The V gene's germline CDR1 is MGHDK and CDR2 SYGVNS. The CDR3 runs 14 residues.

This chain links TRBV11-2 with TRBJ2-5, with D possibly TRBD1 on 5 matching bases. CDR1 is SGHAT and CDR2 is FQNNGV in the germline V gene. This CDR3 has 12 residues. Trimming cost V 2 bases and J 5 bases, with 6 bases left between them. The CDR3 DNA is TGTGCCAGCAGCTTAAGGGGTGAGACCCAGTACTTC. This sequence encodes CASSLRGETQYF.

The V gene is TRBV5-5, the J gene TRBJ1-1, with TRBD1 as a possible D gene (5 bases). The germline V and J ends were trimmed by 0 bases and 5 bases, with 14 bases remaining between them. The CDR3 has 15 amino acids. Germline CDR1 reads SGHKS; CDR2 reads YYEKEE (reference sequence). The CDR3 spells CASSLVLGLGTEAFF. CDR3 nucleotides: TGTGCCAGCAGCTTGGTTCTGGGACTAGGGACTGAAGCTTTCTTT.

The V call is TRBV18, the J call TRBJ2-3; D possibly corresponds to TRBD2 (6 bases). V was cut by 3 bases and J by 0 bases, with 7 bases left in between. This CDR3 contains 14 residues. Germline V gives CDR1 KGHSH, CDR2 LQKENI. DNA of the CDR3: TGTGCCAGCTCACCCCTAGCGAGCACAGATACGCAGTATTTT. Protein sequence: CASSPLASTDTQYF.

V is TRBV18 and J is TRBJ2-5, with TRBD2 identical over 8 bases. Germline loops: CDR1 KGHSH, CDR2 LQKENI. This CDR3 contains 15 residues. V lost 3 bases and J lost 5; bases outside the gene matches: 8. The CDR3 spells CASSPGLGSGETQYF. As DNA, the CDR3 is TGTGCCAGCTCACCGGGACTAGGTAGCGGTGAGACCCAGTACTTC. The whole variable domain, remainder taken from reference TRBV18 and TRBJ2-5, is NAGVMQNPRHLVRRRGQEARLRCSPMKGHSHVYWYRQLPEEGLKFMVYLQKENIIDESGMPKERFSAEFPKEGPSILRIQQVVRGDSAAYFCASSPGLGSGETQYFGPGTRLLVL.

This rearrangement joins TRBV30 to TRBJ1-4; D is unclear. Trimming stripped 1 base from V and 7 bases from J, with 13 bases between. Germline assignment: CDR1 GTSNPN and CDR2 SVGIG (reference sequence). The CDR3 length is 14 residues. CDR3 bases: TGTGCCTGGAGTGCGGCAGGACTAGGTGAAAAACTGTTTTTT. It translates to CAWSAAGLGEKLFF.

The V call is TRBV28, the J call TRBJ1-5; D is unclear. The V and J ends lost 7 bases and 5 bases respectively, with 9 bases between them. Germline V CDR1 and CDR2: MDHEN, SYDVKM. This CDR3 contains 12 residues. The CDR3 loop reads CASTLPDQPQHF. The CDR3 DNA sequence: TGTGCCAGCACCTTACCCGATCAGCCCCAGCATTTT.

This sequence joins TRBV28 and TRBJ2-7; TRBD1 might be the D (6 bases). The CDR3 contains 13 residues. Germline V gene lookup returns CDR1 MDHEN and CDR2 SYDVKM. Trimming stripped 6 bases from V and 5 bases from J, with 14 bases between. The CDR3 spells CASSLSGVHEQYF. The CDR3 DNA reads as TGTGCCAGCAGCCTGTCAGGGGTCCACGAGCAGTACTTC.

This clone was seen a single time. The V gene is TRBV29-1, the J gene TRBJ2-7; 7 bases match TRBD1. CDR1 is SQVTM and CDR2 is ANQGSEA in the germline V gene. J was trimmed by 2 bases and V by 5 bases; bases with no gene match: 3. CDR3 length equals 12 residues. The CDR3 DNA reads TGCAGCGTTAGTCAGGGGGCCTACGAGCAGTACTTC. Translation: CSVSQGAYEQYF.

V and J are TRBV3-1 (or the pseudogene TRBV3-2) and TRBJ1-1, with D maybe TRBD1 (6 bases). This CDR3 is 14 amino acids long. V was shortened by 4 bases and J by 6 bases, with 15 bases between the two germline ends. Germline assignment: CDR1 LGHDT and CDR2 YNNKEL (reference sequence). The CDR3: CASSRRYREAEAFF. CDR3 nucleotides: TGTGCCAGCAGCCGTAGATACAGGGAGGCTGAAGCTTTCTTT.

The chain has TRBV5-1 and TRBJ2-5; D is undetermined. Germline CDR1 SGHRS, CDR2 YFSETQ. V lost 0 bases and J 1 base, leaving 7 bases between the germline ends. The CDR3 spans 14 residues. CDR3 sequence (DNA): TGCGCCAGCAGCTTGGAGGGTTTCCAAGAGACCCAGTACTTC. Translating gives CASSLEGFQETQYF.

The gene calls are TRBV5-4 and TRBJ1-4; maybe TRBD1 (5 bases). Germline assignment: CDR1 SGHNT and CDR2 YYREEE (reference sequence). The CDR3 contains 15 residues. The V end lost 3 bases, the J end lost 7 bases, and 16 bases lay between the germline ends. The CDR3 protein is CASSSTAGGGEKLFF. CDR3 nucleotides: TGTGCCAGCAGCTCGACAGCGGGGGGTGGTGAAAAACTGTTTTTT.